This TCR beta chain was sequenced in a study of identical twins. The germline CDR1 and CDR2 sequences are LGHDT and YNNKEL (reference sequence). CDR3 length: 18 amino acids. Trimming took 4 bases from V and 0 from J; bases not matched to a gene: 12. TCRdb re-called the 5' RACE reads with MiXCR, one entry per CDR3 protein. The table lists a few hundred thousand distinct CDR3 sequences, more than 9% of them singletons. The same specimen was also included in a second study, on yellow fever vaccine responses in identical twins.

This receptor was obtained from a woman aged 18-29 years in good health. The sample comprised PBMCs. The gene calls are TRBV3-1 and TRBJ2-1; 7 bases are shared with TRBD2. The DNA for the CDR3 is TGTGCCAGCAGCCCTACCGGGCGGGGGACTATCTCCTACAATGAGCAGTTCTTC. This sequence encodes CASSPTGRGTISYNEQFF.